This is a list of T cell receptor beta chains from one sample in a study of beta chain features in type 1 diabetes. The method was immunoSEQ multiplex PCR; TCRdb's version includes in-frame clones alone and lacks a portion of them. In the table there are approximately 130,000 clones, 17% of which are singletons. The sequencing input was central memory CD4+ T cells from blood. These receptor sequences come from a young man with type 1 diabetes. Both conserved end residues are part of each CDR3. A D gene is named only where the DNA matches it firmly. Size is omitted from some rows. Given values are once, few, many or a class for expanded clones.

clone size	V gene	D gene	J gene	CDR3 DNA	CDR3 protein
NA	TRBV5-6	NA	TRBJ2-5	TGTGCCAGCAGCTACTCCCAGGCCCAGTACTTC	CASSYSQAQYF
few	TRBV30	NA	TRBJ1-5	TGTGCCTGGAGTGCAGGGTACGAGCAGCCCCAGCATTTT	CAWSAGYEQPQHF
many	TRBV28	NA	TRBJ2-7	TGTGCCAGCAGTCTAGAGACAACATTGGCCAGGGAGCAGTACTTC	CASSLETTLAREQYF
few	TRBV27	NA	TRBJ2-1	TGTGCCAGCAGTTTATTTCGAGCGGCACCCTACAATGAGCAGTTCTTC	CASSLFRAAPYNEQFF
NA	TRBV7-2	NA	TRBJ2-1	TGTGCCAGCAGCTTGAATCAGGACAATGAGCAGTTCTTC	CASSLNQDNEQFF
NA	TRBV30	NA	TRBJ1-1	TGTGCCTGGAGTGGGAGTTGGACTGAAGCTTTCTTT	CAWSGSWTEAFF
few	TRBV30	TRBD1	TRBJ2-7	TGTGCCTGGTTGGGACAGGAAACACAGTACTTC	CAWLGQETQYF
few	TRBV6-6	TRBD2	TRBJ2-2	TGTGCCAGCAGACGGACTAGCGCGAACACCGGGGAGCTGTTTTTT	CASRRTSANTGELFF
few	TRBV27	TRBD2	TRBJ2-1	TGTGCCAGCAGACTTAGCGGGGTTTACAATGAGCAGTTCTTC	CASRLSGVYNEQFF
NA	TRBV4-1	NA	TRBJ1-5	TGCGCCAGCAGCCAAGACCTCCCGGGACAACCGTTCTACAATCAGCCCCAGCATTTT	CASSQDLPGQPFYNQPQHF
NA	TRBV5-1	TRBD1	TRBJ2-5	TGCGCCAGCACCGGAGGGACAGGAGGTTACCAAGAGACCCAGTACTTC	CASTGGTGGYQETQYF
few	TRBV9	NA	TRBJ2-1	TGTGCCAGCAGCGTAACAGGGACACGGGAATACAATGAGCAGTTCTTC	CASSVTGTREYNEQFF
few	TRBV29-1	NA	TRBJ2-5	TGCAGCGTGGAAGGGGCCACCCAAGAGACCCAGTACTTC	CSVEGATQETQYF
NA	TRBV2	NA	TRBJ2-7	TGTGCCAGCAGCCCTACAGCCTACGAGCAGTACTTC	CASSPTAYEQYF
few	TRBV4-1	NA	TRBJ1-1	TGCGCCAGCAGCCAAGTGACTGTGAACACTGAAGCTTTCTTT	CASSQVTVNTEAFF
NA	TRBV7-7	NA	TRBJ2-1	TGTGCTAGCAGCTTAAACGCGGACGCTTGGAATGAGCAGTTCTTC	CASSLNADAWNEQFF